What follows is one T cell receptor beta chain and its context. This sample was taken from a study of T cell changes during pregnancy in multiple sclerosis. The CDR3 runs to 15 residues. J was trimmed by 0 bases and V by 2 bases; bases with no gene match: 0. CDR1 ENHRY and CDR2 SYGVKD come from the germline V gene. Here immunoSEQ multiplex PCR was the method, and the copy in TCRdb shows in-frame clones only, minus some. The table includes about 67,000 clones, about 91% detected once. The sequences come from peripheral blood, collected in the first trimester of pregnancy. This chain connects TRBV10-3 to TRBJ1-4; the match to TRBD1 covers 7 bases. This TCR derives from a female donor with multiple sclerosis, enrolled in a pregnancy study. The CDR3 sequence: CAISEGQATNEKLFF. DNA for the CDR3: TGTGCCATCAGTGAGGGACAGGCAACTAATGAAAAACTGTTTTTT.